The next 15 T cell receptor beta chains were all read from a single sample in a study of blood T cell repertoires in COVID-19. Libraries were prepared by immunoSEQ multiplex PCR; TCRdb keeps only in-frame clonotypes and omits some of them. The table lists about 200,000 clones, around 79% of them singletons. Sequencing used peripheral blood. Receptor source: a woman between 35 and 50 years old with COVID-19, enrolled during active disease.

The chain uses TRBV12-5 and TRBJ2-7; D may be TRBD2 (6 bases). The CDR3 extends over 14 amino acids. Germline assignment: CDR1 LGHNT and CDR2 FRNRAP. The V and J ends lost 6 bases and 1 base respectively, with 13 bases between them. The chain's CDR3 is CASGAGLLSYEQYF. In DNA, the CDR3 is TGTGCTAGTGGGGCGGGACTCCTATCCTACGAGCAGTACTTC.

A few counts support this clone. This rearrangement joins TRBV5-6 to TRBJ2-2; D remains unclear. V lost 4 bases and J 4 bases, leaving 17 bases between the germline ends. The length of the CDR3 is 16 residues. CDR1 is SGHDT, CDR2 YYEEEE, per germline. The CDR3 is CASSQRTPMATGELFF. DNA of the CDR3: TGTGCCAGCAGCCAGCGAACCCCCATGGCCACCGGGGAGCTGTTTTTT. Drawing the rest from reference TRBV5-6 and TRBJ2-2, the complete variable domain is DAGVTQSPTHLIKTRGQQVTLRCSPKSGHDTVSWYQQALGQGPQFIFQYYEEEERQRGNFPDRFSGHQFPNYSSELNVNALLLGDSALYLCASSQRTPMATGELFFGEGSRLTVL.

The V gene is TRBV6-2 or TRBV6-3, the J gene TRBJ1-1; TRBD1 might be the D (5 bases). V lost 4 bases and J 0 bases, leaving 6 bases between the germline ends. Germline CDR1 is MNHEY and CDR2 is SVGEGT. This CDR3 has 13 residues. The CDR3 region is CASSLDMNTEAFF. CDR3 nucleotide sequence: TGTGCCAGCAGTTTGGACATGAACACTGAAGCTTTCTTT.

The chain recombines TRBV25-1 with TRBJ1-2, with D perhaps TRBD1 (6 bases). Germline values: CDR1 MGHDK, CDR2 SYGVNS. The CDR3 consists of 16 residues. V was shortened by 0 bases and J by 5 bases, with 16 bases between the two germline ends. CDR3 protein: CASSEYTSGAEYGYTF. CDR3 nucleotide sequence: TGTGCCAGCAGTGAATATACCTCAGGGGCGGAGTATGGCTACACCTTC.

This chain uses TRBV7-2 with TRBJ1-1; the D is unclear. Germline CDR1 SGHTA, CDR2 FQGNSA. The CDR3 spans 14 residues. Trimming left V 0 bases short and J 5 bases short, with 10 bases between. The CDR3, as DNA: TGTGCCAGCAGCTTAGCGTGGACGGGAACTGAAGCTTTCTTT. Its protein product is CASSLAWTGTEAFF.

Only one count was recorded for this clone. This chain connects TRBV10-3 to TRBJ2-2, with 11 nucleotides matching TRBD1. Germline V CDR1 and CDR2: ENHRY, SYGVKD. CDR3 size: 17 residues. J lost 0 bases, V lost 5 bases, and 5 bases had no gene match. The CDR3 region has the DNA TGTGCCATCAGTCTTATGGGACAGGGGGCGAACACCGGGGAGCTGTTTTTT. This sequence encodes CAISLMGQGANTGELFF.

The rearrangement uses TRBV5-1 and TRBJ2-3; D remains ambiguous. V was shortened by 4 bases and J by 0 bases, with 9 bases between the two germline ends. Germline values: CDR1 SGHRS, CDR2 YFSETQ. The CDR3 has 14 amino acids. Here the CDR3 reads CASSPGPSTDTQYF. CDR3 DNA: TGCGCCAGCAGCCCTGGGCCAAGCACAGATACGCAGTATTTT.

The chain couples TRBV5-1 to TRBJ2-4; 9 bases match TRBD2. The CDR3 sequence is 16 residues long. Losses at the gene ends were 4 bases for V and 0 bases for J; bases not matched to a gene: 5. Germline V gene sequence: CDR1 SGHRS, CDR2 YFSETQ. Written as DNA, the CDR3 is TGCGCCAGCAGCACCGGGACTAGCCTAGCCAAAAACATTCAGTACTTC. It codes for CASSTGTSLAKNIQYF. Full variable domain (missing parts from reference TRBV5-1 and TRBJ2-4): KAGVTQTPRYLIKTRGQQVTLSCSPISGHRSVSWYQQTPGQGLQFLFEYFSETQRNKGNFPGRFSGRQFSNSRSEMNVSTLELGDSALYLCASSTGTSLAKNIQYFGAGTRLSVL.

As to this clone: The junction departs from the called germline gene at one end, perhaps through a read error. This chain links TRBV12-3 or TRBV12-4 with TRBJ2-1; TRBD1 matches 9 bases. This CDR3 contains 13 residues. The CDR3 is CASSLSGGGQGLF. The CDR3 DNA is TGTGCCAGCAGTTTAAGTGGGGGAGGACAGGGGCTCTTC.

The chain uses TRBV7-8 and TRBJ1-2; 8 positions agree with TRBD1. The CDR3 is made up of 16 amino acids. Germline CDR1 SGHVS, CDR2 FQNEAQ. The trim removed 1 base at V and 4 bases at J, leaving 8 bases unmatched. CDR3 sequence (DNA): TGTGCCAGCAGCTTAGGATCCCCAGGGGGCTTCTATGGCTACACCTTC. Amino acids: CASSLGSPGGFYGYTF.

The V and J genes are TRBV6-5 and TRBJ1-2, with a possible D match to TRBD1 (5 bases). Germline V CDR1 and CDR2: MNHEY, SVGAGI. This CDR3 is built from 13 residues. Trimming stripped 7 bases from V and 4 bases from J, with 13 bases between. CDR3 amino acids: CASTPTDFYGYTF. The CDR3 bases are TGTGCCAGCACTCCGACAGACTTCTATGGCTACACCTTC.

This chain uses TRBV27 with TRBJ1-2; 8 bases line up with TRBD1. This CDR3 is built from 15 residues. Germline loops: CDR1 MNHEY, CDR2 SMNVEV (reference sequence). J lost 3 bases, V lost 4 bases, and 7 bases had no gene match. CDR3 sequence: CASSSTNRGDYGYTF. The CDR3 DNA sequence: TGTGCCAGCAGTTCGACTAACAGGGGGGACTATGGCTACACCTTC.

This clone occurred once. This rearrangement joins TRBV9 to TRBJ2-2; 8 positions match TRBD2. CDR1 is SGDLS and CDR2 is YYNGEE in the germline V gene. The junction had 15 bases not matched to a gene; V was cut back by 4 bases and J by 7 bases. The CDR3 spans 17 residues. The CDR3 DNA is TGTGCCAGCAGCCCCCCGGGGGGGCGCTTTCGGGTCGGGGAGCTGTTTTTT. Translating it yields CASSPPGGRFRVGELFF.

This clone was counted a single time. V and J are TRBV4-2 and TRBJ2-1; 11 nucleotides align to TRBD2. J lost 8 bases, V lost 1 base, and 13 bases had no gene match. The CDR3 is 18 residues long. CDR1 and CDR2 from the germline V gene are LGHNA and YNFKEQ. The CDR3 is CASSQGVGSGGEFDEQFF. The CDR3 bases are TGTGCCAGCAGCCAAGGTGTAGGTAGCGGGGGGGAATTCGATGAGCAGTTCTTC.

In the case of this clone: The conserved final phenylalanine or tryptophan is absent from the CDR3, which likely points to a read error. Because the CDR3's place on the DNA is in doubt, the DNA is left out and the CDR3 is given as listed by TCRdb. This rearrangement joins TRBV1 to TRBJ1-1. TRBV1 is a pseudogene segment. The CDR3 is 12 residues long, counting both termini. The CDR3 spells CTSSQDGGKRFH.